One sample yielded the 22 T cell receptor beta chains listed below, sequenced in a study of T cell repertoires in cytomegalovirus infection. TCRdb reprocessed the reads with MiXCR, giving one entry per CDR3 protein. Altogether a few hundred thousand distinct CDR3 sequences are present, more than 20% being singletons, with the ten largest covering approximately 12%. Which antigens these TCRs recognize remains unknown. Sample: cultured PBMCs, taken from culture after CMV antigen stimulation. The receptors here all came from a human donor in good health (CMV status not recorded). Some clones in this sample may be carry-over from other donors' samples.

The chain links TRBV7-6 to TRBJ2-7; 9 bases line up with TRBD1. The V segment lost 1 base and the J segment 6 bases; nucleotides outside the gene matches: 10. Germline V gene sequence: CDR1 SGHVS, CDR2 FNYEAQ. The CDR3 consists of 16 residues. The CDR3 sequence: CASSLERGQGILEQYF. The CDR3 coding sequence is TGTGCCAGCAGCTTAGAGAGGGGACAGGGTATCCTCGAGCAGTACTTC.

J is TRBJ2-1 and V is TRBV11-2; 8 nucleotides align to TRBD2. This CDR3 has 16 amino acids. Trimming cost V 4 bases and J 2 bases; bases outside gene matches: 7. Germline V gene data show CDR1 as SGHAT and CDR2 as FQNNGV. The CDR3 sequence: CASSSRTSLTYNEQFF. DNA for the CDR3: TGTGCCAGCAGCTCCCGGACTAGCCTTACCTACAATGAGCAGTTCTTC. The full variable domain, rest sourced from reference TRBV11-2 and TRBJ2-1, is EAGVAQSPRYKIIEKRQSVAFWCNPISGHATLYWYQQILGQGPKLLIQFQNNGVVDDSQLPKDRFSAERLKGVDSTLKIQPAKLEDSAVYLCASSSRTSLTYNEQFFGPGTRLTVL.

This clonotype has only a few counts. The chain joins TRBV7-2 to TRBJ2-1; tentatively, D is TRBD2 (6 bases). Germline-derived CDR1 and CDR2 are SGHTA and FQGNSA. Deletions cut 7 bases from V and 0 bases from J, with 10 bases between. The CDR3 is made up of 14 amino acids. The CDR3 DNA reads as TGTGCCAGCATGGAGGGGAGCTCCTACAATGAGCAGTTCTTC. It translates to CASMEGSSYNEQFF.

This clonotype was found many times. Here the CDR3 reads CASSLGGTDNQPQHF. In DNA form, the CDR3 reads TGTGCCAGCAGCTTAGGGGGGACAGACAATCAGCCCCAGCATTTT. This chain joins TRBV7-2 and TRBJ1-5, with 7 bases aligning to TRBD1. CDR1 is SGHTA, CDR2 FQGNSA, per germline. Germline trimming cut 1 base from V and 3 bases from J; bases unmatched to any gene: 3. This CDR3 has 15 residues. The full variable domain, in which reference TRBV7-2 and TRBJ1-5 provide the parts outside the CDR3, is GAGVSQSPSNKVTEKGKDVELRCDPISGHTALYWYRQSLGQGLEFLIYFQGNSAPDKSGLPSDRFSAERTGGSVSTLTIQRTQQEDSAVYLCASSLGGTDNQPQHFGDGTRLSIL.

This clonotype came up a few times. The chain's CDR3 is CASSLFGRGETQYF. In nucleotides, the CDR3 is TGTGCCAGCAGCTTATTCGGCAGGGGAGAGACCCAGTACTTC. This chain connects TRBV7-2 to TRBJ2-5; a weak D match, TRBD1 (6 bases). The length of the CDR3 is 14 residues. V was pared by 2 bases and J by 4 bases, with 11 bases between. The germline V gene has CDR1 SGHTA and CDR2 FQGNSA.

This clonotype has just a few counts. The rearrangement links TRBV7-8 to TRBJ2-7; D gene unclear. This CDR3 is 14 amino acids long. The germline V gene has CDR1 SGHVS and CDR2 FQNEAQ. V was shortened by 5 bases and J by 2 bases, with 13 bases between the two germline ends. CDR3 DNA: TGTGCCAGCAGCCCGTCCCCGGCCCCCTACGAGCAGTACGTC. As protein: CASSPSPAPYEQYV.

The V gene is TRBV20-1, the J gene TRBJ2-2; possibly TRBD2 for D (6 bases). Germline CDR1 and CDR2: DFQATT and SNEGSKA (reference sequence). V was cut by 3 bases and J by 4 bases, with 12 bases left in between. The CDR3 runs to 14 residues. CDR3 nucleotides: TGCAGTGCTAGTGAGGGTAGCGGCACCGGGGAGCTGTTTTTT. Protein: CSASEGSGTGELFF.

The chain employs TRBV12-3 or TRBV12-4 and TRBJ1-5; 12 bases are a match to TRBD1. CDR3 length equals 15 residues. J lost 7 bases, V lost 6 bases, and 7 bases had no gene match. Written as DNA, the CDR3 is TGTGCCAGCAGCCCGGGACAGGGGGCTGGACAGCCCCAGCATTTT. Its protein product is CASSPGQGAGQPQHF.

This clonotype was counted a few times. The chain joins TRBV11-1 to TRBJ2-5; 11 nucleotides align to TRBD2. Germline-derived CDR1 and CDR2 are SGHAT and FQDESV (reference sequence). The junction had 7 bases not matched to a gene; V was cut back by 2 bases and J by 5 bases. The CDR3 runs 16 residues. The CDR3 spells CASSLYTSGRRETQYF. CDR3 coding DNA: TGTGCCAGCAGCTTATACACTAGCGGGAGACGGGAGACCCAGTACTTC.

The chain uses TRBV3-1 and TRBJ2-7; D possibly uses TRBD1 or TRBD2 (6 bases each). This CDR3 has 13 residues. The V gene's germline CDR1 is LGHDT and CDR2 YNNKEL (reference sequence). V was trimmed by 4 bases and J by 11 bases, leaving 18 bases between them. CDR3 sequence reads: CASSPSPTGAKYV. DNA for the CDR3: TGTGCCAGCAGCCCCTCCCCGACGGGGGCCAAGTACGTC.

This clonotype came up many times. The chain uses TRBV19 and TRBJ2-1; 7 bases map to TRBD2. CDR3 size: 18 residues. V lost 4 bases, J lost 1 base, and 13 bases stayed unmatched. Per germline, CDR1 LNHDA and CDR2 SQIVND (reference sequence). CDR3 loop: CASSTPSVGGVSYNEQFF. In nucleotides, the CDR3 is TGTGCCAGTAGTACACCCTCCGTGGGGGGGGTGTCCTACAATGAGCAGTTCTTC.

This clonotype has a count of ten or more. CDR3 coding DNA: TGTGCCAGCAGCTTAATAGGGTACAATGAGCAGTTCTTC. Its translation is CASSLIGYNEQFF. The chain uses TRBV7-2 and TRBJ2-1, with unresolved D. The germline V and J ends were trimmed by 2 bases and 4 bases, with 6 bases remaining between them. The CDR3 sequence is 13 residues long. CDR1 is SGHTA, CDR2 FQGNSA, per germline.

The chain couples TRBV9 to TRBJ2-7; D could derive from TRBD1 or TRBD2 (5 bases each). The germline CDR1 and CDR2 sequences are SGDLS and YYNGEE. The CDR3 totals 14 residues. The V and J ends lost 2 bases and 7 bases respectively, with 16 bases between them. CDR3 nucleotides: TGTGCCAGCAGCGTGGGACCAGGCCCAGGGGAGCAGTACGTC. Protein sequence: CASSVGPGPGEQYV.

This clonotype was recorded many times. The chain carries TRBV7-2 and TRBJ1-2; the match to TRBD1 covers 9 bases. The CDR3 length is 18 residues. V gave up 6 bases and J gave up 2 bases; unmatched junction bases: 16. Germline values: CDR1 SGHTA, CDR2 FQGNSA. CDR3 loop: CASSIGPGQGGLNYGYTF. The CDR3 coding sequence is TGTGCCAGCAGTATAGGTCCGGGACAGGGTGGTTTAAACTATGGCTACACCTTC.

The chain couples TRBV12-3 or TRBV12-4 to TRBJ1-1, with a tentative D call TRBD1 (5 bases). The CDR3 spans 14 residues. The V and J ends lost 4 bases and 6 bases respectively, with 15 bases between them. For the CDR3, the DNA is TGTGCCAGCAGTTACCTGAGAAGGGGAGCTGAAGCTTTCTTT. Encoded protein: CASSYLRRGAEAFF.

The table lists this clonotype with a few counts. This chain joins TRBV6-1 and TRBJ2-2; 9 bases fit TRBD1. CDR1 MNHNS and CDR2 SASEGT come from the germline V gene. The V gene end was trimmed by 6 bases and the J gene end by 4 bases; junction bases not matched to a gene: 9. CDR3 length: 16 residues. The CDR3: CASRPPGTGSTGELFF. CDR3 nucleotides: TGTGCCAGCAGACCCCCCGGGACAGGGAGCACCGGGGAGCTGTTTTTT.

The rearrangement joins TRBV12-3 or TRBV12-4 to TRBJ2-7; D perhaps matches TRBD1 (6 bases). Trimming shortened V by 1 base and J by 2 bases, and 9 bases separated the two germline ends. The CDR3 is made up of 14 amino acids. This CDR3 is CASSLGGQAYEQYF. CDR3 sequence (DNA): TGTGCCAGCAGTTTAGGGGGACAAGCCTACGAGCAGTACTTC.

The CDR3 region has the DNA TGTGCCAGCAGCGACGGACTAGCGGGAGGGGGTTTGTTCTTC. Its protein product is CASSDGLAGGGLFF. The chain combines TRBV9 with TRBJ2-1; TRBD2 aligns across 15 bases. The V segment lost 3 bases and the J segment 15 bases; nucleotides outside the gene matches: 7. This CDR3 contains 14 residues. Germline values: CDR1 SGDLS, CDR2 YYNGEE.

V is TRBV4-3 and J is TRBJ2-1; tentatively, D is TRBD2 (5 bases). This CDR3 has 16 amino acids. Germline lookup yields CDR1 LGHNA and CDR2 YSLEER. V gave up 1 base and J gave up 2 bases, with 12 bases separating them. The CDR3 reads CASSQAFSETYNEQFF. In DNA, the CDR3 is TGCGCCAGCAGCCAAGCCTTTAGCGAGACCTACAATGAGCAGTTCTTC.

This clonotype was detected many times. V and J are TRBV6-1 and TRBJ2-7; perhaps TRBD1 as D (6 bases). V gave up 2 bases and J gave up 3 bases, with 11 bases separating them. The CDR3 runs to 14 residues. The germline gives CDR1 MNHNS, CDR2 SASEGT. CDR3 DNA: TGTGCCAGCAGTGAACCCCCCAGGGGCTACGAGCAGTACTTC. Protein sequence: CASSEPPRGYEQYF.

This clonotype was seen many times. This chain links TRBV7-2 with TRBJ2-5; maybe TRBD1 (6 bases). The V gene lost 1 base and the J gene lost 2 bases, with 8 bases spanning the gap. The CDR3 length is 14 residues. CDR1 SGHTA and CDR2 FQGNSA come from the germline V gene. The CDR3 region has the DNA TGTGCCAGCAGCTTAGTCACAGGGCAAGAGACCCAGTACTTC. Translating gives CASSLVTGQETQYF.

This clonotype was seen ten or more times. This chain links TRBV20-1 with TRBJ2-3, with 10 bases aligning to TRBD2. Losses at the gene ends were 6 bases for V and 8 bases for J; bases not matched to a gene: 11. Germline CDR1 is DFQATT and CDR2 is SNEGSKA (reference sequence). CDR3 size: 14 residues. CDR3 region: CSAARLAGDPTQYF. For the CDR3, the DNA is TGCAGTGCCGCAAGGCTAGCGGGAGACCCTACGCAGTATTTT.